The source of this T cell receptor (beta chain) is a study of blood T cell repertoires in COVID-19. Study in general: The United States, Italy and Spain supplied acute and convalescent COVID-19 samples.

Profiled with immunoSEQ multiplex PCR; TCRdb holds only in-frame clones, not every one. The sample consists of 200,000 to 250,000 clones, just under 90% of them appearing once. CDR3 length: 13 residues. V gave up 5 bases and J gave up 8 bases, with 13 bases separating them. CDR1 is SGHTA, CDR2 FQGNSA, per germline. The Seattle patients joined while their infection was active and were tracked longitudinally afterward. This TCR was sampled from a young man with COVID-19, enrolled during active disease. What was sequenced was peripheral blood. The J gene is TRBJ1-5, the V gene TRBV7-2; D may be TRBD1 (5 bases). Here the CDR3 reads CASSPRTPEPQHF. DNA for the CDR3: TGTGCCAGCAGCCCAAGGACACCCGAGCCCCAGCATTTT. Full variable domain (remainder filled in from reference TRBV7-2 and TRBJ1-5): GAGVSQSPSNKVTEKGKDVELRCDPISGHTALYWYRQSLGQGLEFLIYFQGNSAPDKSGLPSDRFSAERTGGSVSTLTIQRTQQEDSAVYLCASSPRTPEPQHFGDGTRLSIL.